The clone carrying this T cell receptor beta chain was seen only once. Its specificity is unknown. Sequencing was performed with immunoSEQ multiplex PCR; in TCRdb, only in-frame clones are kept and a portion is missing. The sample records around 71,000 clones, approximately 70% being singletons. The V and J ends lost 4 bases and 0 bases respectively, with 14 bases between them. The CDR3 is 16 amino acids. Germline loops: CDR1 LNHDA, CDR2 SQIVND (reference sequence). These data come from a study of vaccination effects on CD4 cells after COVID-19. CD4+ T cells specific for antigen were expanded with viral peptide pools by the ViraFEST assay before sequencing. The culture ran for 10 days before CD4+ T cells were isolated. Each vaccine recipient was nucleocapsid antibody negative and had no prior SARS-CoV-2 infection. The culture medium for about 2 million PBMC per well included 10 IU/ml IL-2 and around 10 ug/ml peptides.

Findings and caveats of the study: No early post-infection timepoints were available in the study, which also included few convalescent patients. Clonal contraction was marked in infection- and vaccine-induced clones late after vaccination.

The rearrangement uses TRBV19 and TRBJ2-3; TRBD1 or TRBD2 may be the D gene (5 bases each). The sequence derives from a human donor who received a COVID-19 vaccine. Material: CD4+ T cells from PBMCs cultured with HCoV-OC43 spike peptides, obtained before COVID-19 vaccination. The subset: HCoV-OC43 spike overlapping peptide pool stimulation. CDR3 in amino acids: CASSTLVGASTDTQYF. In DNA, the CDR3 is TGTGCCAGTAGTACCCTCGTCGGGGCTAGCACAGATACGCAGTATTTT.